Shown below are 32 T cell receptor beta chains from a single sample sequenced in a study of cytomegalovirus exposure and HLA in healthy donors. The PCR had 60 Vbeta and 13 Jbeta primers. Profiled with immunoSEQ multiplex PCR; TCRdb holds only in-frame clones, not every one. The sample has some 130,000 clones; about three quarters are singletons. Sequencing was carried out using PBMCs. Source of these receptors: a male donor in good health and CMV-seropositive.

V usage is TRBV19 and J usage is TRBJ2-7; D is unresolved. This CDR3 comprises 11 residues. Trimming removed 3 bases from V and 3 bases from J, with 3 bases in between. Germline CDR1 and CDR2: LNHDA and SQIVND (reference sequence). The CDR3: CASSIGYEQYF. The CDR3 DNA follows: TGTGCCAGTAGTATCGGCTACGAGCAGTACTTC.

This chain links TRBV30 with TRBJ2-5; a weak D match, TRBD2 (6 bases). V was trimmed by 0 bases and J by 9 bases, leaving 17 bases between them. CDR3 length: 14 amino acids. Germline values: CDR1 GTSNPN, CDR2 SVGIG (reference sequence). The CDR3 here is CAWSVGTRPSAQYF. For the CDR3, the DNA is TGTGCCTGGAGTGTAGGGACTCGGCCCTCGGCCCAGTACTTC.

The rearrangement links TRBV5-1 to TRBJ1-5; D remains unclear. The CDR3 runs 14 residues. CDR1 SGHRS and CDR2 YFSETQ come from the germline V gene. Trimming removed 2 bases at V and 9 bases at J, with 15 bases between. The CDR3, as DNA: TGCGCCAGCAGCTTTGGGTCAGGCGAGGGGCCCCAGCATTTT. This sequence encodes CASSFGSGEGPQHF.

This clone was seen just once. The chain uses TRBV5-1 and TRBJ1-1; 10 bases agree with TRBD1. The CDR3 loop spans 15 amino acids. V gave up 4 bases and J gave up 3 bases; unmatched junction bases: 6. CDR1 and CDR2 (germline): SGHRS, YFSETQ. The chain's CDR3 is CASSPGDRGYTEAFF. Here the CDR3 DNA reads TGCGCCAGCAGCCCCGGGGACAGGGGCTACACTGAAGCTTTCTTT.

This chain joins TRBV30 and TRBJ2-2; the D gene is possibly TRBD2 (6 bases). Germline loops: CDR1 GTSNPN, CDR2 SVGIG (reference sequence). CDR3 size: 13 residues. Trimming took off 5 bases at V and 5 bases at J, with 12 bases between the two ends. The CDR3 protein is CAWEGLATGELFF. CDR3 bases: TGTGCCTGGGAGGGGCTAGCGACCGGGGAGCTGTTTTTT.

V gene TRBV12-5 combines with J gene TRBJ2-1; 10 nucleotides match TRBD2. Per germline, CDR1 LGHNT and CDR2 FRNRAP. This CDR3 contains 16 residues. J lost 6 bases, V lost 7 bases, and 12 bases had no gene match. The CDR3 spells CASAFLAGDKSNEQFF. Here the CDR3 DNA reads TGTGCTAGTGCGTTCCTAGCGGGAGATAAAAGCAATGAGCAGTTCTTC.

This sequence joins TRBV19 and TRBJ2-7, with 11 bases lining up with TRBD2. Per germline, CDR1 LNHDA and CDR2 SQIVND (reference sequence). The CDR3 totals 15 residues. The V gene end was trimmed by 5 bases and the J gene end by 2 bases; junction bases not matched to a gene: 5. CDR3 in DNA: TGTGCCAGTAGTTCCCAGACTAGCGGGGCCTACGAGCAGTACTTC. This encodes CASSSQTSGAYEQYF.

The CDR3: CASGRDYNEQFF. The CDR3 DNA sequence: TGTGCCAGCGGGAGGGACTACAATGAGCAGTTCTTC. The J gene is TRBJ2-1, the V gene TRBV27; 7 nucleotides line up with TRBD2. This CDR3 contains 12 residues. CDR1 is MNHEY and CDR2 is SMNVEV in the germline V gene (reference sequence). Trimming at V came to 8 bases and at J to 3 bases, leaving 1 base not matched to a gene.

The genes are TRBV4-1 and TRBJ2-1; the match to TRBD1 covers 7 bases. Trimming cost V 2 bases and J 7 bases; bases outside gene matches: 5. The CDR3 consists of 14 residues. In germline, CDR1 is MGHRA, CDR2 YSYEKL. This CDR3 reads CASSQRDRGNEQFF. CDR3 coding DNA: TGCGCCAGCAGCCAAAGGGACAGAGGGAATGAGCAGTTCTTC.

CDR3 nucleotide sequence: TGTGCCATTGGAGAAGGAGAGACCCAGTACTTC. This encodes CAIGEGETQYF. The chain recombines TRBV10-3 with TRBJ2-5; D is unclear. CDR3 length equals 11 residues. Per the germline V gene, CDR1 is ENHRY and CDR2 is SYGVKD. Trimming took off 9 bases at V and 4 bases at J, with 9 bases between the two ends.

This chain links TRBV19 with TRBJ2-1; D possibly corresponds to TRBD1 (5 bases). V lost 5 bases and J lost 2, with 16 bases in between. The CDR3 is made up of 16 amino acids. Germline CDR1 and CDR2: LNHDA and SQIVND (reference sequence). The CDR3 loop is CASSPPGWGPYNEQFF. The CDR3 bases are TGTGCCAGTAGTCCCCCAGGGTGGGGTCCCTACAATGAGCAGTTCTTC.

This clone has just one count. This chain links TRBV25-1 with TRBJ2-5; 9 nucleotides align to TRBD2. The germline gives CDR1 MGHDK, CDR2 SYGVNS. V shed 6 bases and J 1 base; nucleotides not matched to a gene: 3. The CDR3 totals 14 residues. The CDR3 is CASRIAGAQETQYF. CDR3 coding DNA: TGTGCCAGCAGGATAGCGGGGGCCCAAGAGACCCAGTACTTC.

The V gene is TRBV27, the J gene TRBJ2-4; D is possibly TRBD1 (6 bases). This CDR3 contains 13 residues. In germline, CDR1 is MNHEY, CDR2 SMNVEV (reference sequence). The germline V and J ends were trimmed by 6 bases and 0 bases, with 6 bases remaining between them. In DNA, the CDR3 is TGTGCCAGCAGGGGGGCAGCCAAAAACATTCAGTACTTC. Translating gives CASRGAAKNIQYF.

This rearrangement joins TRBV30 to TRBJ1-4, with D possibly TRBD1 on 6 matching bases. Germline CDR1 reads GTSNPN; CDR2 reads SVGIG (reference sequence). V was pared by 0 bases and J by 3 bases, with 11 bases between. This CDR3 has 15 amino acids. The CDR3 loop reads CAWSVGAGANEKLFF. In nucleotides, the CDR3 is TGTGCCTGGAGTGTCGGGGCAGGGGCTAATGAAAAACTGTTTTTT.

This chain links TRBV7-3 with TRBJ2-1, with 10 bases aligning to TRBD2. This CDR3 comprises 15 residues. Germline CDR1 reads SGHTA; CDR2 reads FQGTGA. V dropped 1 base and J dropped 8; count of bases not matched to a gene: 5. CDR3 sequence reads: CASSLKLAGRDEQFF. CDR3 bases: TGTGCCAGCAGCTTAAAACTAGCGGGGAGGGATGAGCAGTTCTTC.

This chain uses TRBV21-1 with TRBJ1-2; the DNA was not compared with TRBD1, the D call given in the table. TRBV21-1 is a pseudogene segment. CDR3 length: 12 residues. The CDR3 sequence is CASSKPAGSRTF. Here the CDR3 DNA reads TGTGCCAGCAGCAAACCCGCAGGGTCGAGGACCTTC.

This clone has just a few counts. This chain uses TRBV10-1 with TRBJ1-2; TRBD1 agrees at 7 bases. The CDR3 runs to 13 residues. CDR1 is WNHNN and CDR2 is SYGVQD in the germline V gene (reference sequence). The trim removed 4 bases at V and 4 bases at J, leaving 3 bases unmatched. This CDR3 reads CASSAHRGYGYTF. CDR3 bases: TGCGCCAGCAGTGCGCACAGGGGCTATGGCTACACCTTC.

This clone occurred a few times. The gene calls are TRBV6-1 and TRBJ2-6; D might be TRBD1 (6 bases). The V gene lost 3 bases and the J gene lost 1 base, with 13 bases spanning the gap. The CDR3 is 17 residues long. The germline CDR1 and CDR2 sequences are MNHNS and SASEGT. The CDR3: CASSEGSGVSGANVLTF. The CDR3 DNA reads TGTGCCAGCAGTGAGGGGTCAGGGGTATCTGGGGCCAACGTCCTGACTTTC.

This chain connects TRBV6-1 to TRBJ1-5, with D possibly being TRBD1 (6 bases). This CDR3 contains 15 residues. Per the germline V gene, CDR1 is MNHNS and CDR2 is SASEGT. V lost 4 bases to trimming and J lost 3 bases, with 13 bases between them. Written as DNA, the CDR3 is TGTGCCAGCAGTGGCAGGGGACGGGACAATCAGCCCCAGCATTTT. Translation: CASSGRGRDNQPQHF.

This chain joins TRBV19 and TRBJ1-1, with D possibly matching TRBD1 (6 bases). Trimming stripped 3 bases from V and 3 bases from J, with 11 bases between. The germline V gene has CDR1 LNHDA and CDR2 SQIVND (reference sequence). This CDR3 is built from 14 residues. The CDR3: CASSIRGSYTEAFF. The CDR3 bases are TGTGCCAGTAGTATTAGGGGGTCGTACACTGAAGCTTTCTTT.

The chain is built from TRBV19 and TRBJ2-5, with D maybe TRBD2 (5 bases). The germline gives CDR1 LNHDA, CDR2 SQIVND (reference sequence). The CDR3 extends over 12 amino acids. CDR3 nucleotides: TGTGCTAGCTACGGTGGAGGAGAGACCCAGTACTTC. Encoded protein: CASYGGGETQYF.

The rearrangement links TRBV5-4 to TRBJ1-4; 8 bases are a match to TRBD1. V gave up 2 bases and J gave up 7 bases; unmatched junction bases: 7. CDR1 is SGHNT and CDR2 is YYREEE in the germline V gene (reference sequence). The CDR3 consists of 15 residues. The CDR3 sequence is CASSFADRDGEKLFF. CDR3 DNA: TGTGCCAGCAGCTTCGCGGACAGGGACGGTGAAAAACTGTTTTTT.

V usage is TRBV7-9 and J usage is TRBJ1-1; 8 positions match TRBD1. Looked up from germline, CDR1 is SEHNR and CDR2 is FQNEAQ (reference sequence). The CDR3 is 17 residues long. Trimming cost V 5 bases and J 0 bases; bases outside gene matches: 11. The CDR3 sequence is CASSLTPGTGMNTEAFF. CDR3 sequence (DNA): TGTGCCAGCAGCCTGACGCCCGGGACAGGAATGAACACTGAAGCTTTCTTT. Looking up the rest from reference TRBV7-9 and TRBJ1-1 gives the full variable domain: DTGVSQNPRHKITKRGQNVTFRCDPISEHNRLYWYRQTLGQGPEFLTYFQNEAQLEKSRLLSDRFSAERPKGSFSTLEIQRTEQGDSAMYLCASSLTPGTGMNTEAFFGQGTRLTVV.

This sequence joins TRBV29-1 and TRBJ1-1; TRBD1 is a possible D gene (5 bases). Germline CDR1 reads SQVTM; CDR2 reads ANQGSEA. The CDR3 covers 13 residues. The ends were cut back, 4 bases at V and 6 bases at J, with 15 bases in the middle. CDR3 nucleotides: TGCAGCGTTGGCCGAGACGGGGGGGCTGAAGCTTTCTTT. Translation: CSVGRDGGAEAFF.

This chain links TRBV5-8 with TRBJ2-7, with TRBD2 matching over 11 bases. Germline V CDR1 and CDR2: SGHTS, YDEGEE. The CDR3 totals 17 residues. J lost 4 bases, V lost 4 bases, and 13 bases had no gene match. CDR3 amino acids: CASSILAGVAVYYEQYF. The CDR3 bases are TGTGCCAGCAGCATACTAGCGGGAGTCGCTGTGTATTACGAGCAGTACTTC.

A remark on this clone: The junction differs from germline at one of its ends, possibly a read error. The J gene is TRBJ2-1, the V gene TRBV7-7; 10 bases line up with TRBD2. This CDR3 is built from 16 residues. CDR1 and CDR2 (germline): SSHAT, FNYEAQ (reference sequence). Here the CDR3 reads CASSLTGTSVLNEQFF. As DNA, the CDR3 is TGTGCTAGCAGTCTCACCGGGACTAGCGTATTAAATGAGCAGTTCTTC.

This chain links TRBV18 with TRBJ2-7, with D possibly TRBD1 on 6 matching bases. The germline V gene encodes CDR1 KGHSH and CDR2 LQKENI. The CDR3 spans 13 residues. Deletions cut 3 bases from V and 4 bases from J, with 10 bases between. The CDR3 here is CASSPTGEYEQYF. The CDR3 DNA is TGTGCCAGCTCACCGACAGGTGAGTACGAGCAGTACTTC.

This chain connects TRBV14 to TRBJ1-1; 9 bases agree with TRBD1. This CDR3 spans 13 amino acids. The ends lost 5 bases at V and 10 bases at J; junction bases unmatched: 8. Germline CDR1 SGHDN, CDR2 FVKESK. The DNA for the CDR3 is TGTGCCAGCAGCGGCCGACAGGGGGTAGGAGCTTTCTTT. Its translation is CASSGRQGVGAFF.

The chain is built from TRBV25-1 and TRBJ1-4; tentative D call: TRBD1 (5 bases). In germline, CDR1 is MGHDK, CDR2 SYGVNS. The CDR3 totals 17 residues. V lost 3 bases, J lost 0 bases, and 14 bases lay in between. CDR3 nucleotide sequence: TGTGCCAGCAGTGACGATAAACAGGCCCCAACTAATGAAAAACTGTTTTTT. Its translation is CASSDDKQAPTNEKLFF.

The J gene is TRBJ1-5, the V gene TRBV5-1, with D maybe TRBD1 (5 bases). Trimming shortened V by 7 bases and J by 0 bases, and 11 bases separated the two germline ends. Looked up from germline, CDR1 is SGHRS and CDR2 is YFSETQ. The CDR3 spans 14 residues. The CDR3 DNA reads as TGCGCCAGCGAGGACATATTTAGCAATCAGCCCCAGCATTTT. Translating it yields CASEDIFSNQPQHF.

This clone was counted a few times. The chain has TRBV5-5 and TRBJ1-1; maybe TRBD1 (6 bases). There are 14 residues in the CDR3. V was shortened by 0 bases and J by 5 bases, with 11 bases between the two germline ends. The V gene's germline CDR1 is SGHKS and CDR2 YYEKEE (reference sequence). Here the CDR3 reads CASSLALRGTEAFF. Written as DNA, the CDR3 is TGTGCCAGCAGCTTGGCCTTGAGGGGGACTGAAGCTTTCTTT.

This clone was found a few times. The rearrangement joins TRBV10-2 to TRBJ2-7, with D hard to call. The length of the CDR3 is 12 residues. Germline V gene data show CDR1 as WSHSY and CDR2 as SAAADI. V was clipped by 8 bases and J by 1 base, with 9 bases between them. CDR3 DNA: TGCGCCAGCGGCCAGATTTCCTACGAGCAGTACTTC. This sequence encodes CASGQISYEQYF.